Detailed here is one TCR beta chain. These data originate in a study of blood T cell repertoires in COVID-19. At the level of the study: Samples came from the United States, Italy and Spain, spanning acute and convalescent COVID-19.

Looked up from germline, CDR1 is SGHVS and CDR2 is FQNEAQ. This CDR3 contains 12 residues. Trimming took 5 bases from V and 7 from J, leaving 9 bases between them. Original methodology: Reference gene primer amplification gave nucleated cell count estimates. The method was immunoSEQ multiplex PCR; TCRdb's version includes in-frame clones alone and lacks a portion of them. The V and J calls and clone size come from that table; D and trimming were worked out from the DNA. The sample records about 200,000 clones, roughly 90% being singletons. The chain has TRBV7-8 and TRBJ2-1; D gene unclear. The source of this sequence is a man aged 55 to 70 who had recovered from COVID-19. The specimen sequenced was peripheral blood. CDR3 DNA: TGTGCCAGCAGCCCCCCGTCTAATGAGCAGTTCTTC. This gives the protein CASSPPSNEQFF.